Sequencing of this TCR beta chain was carried out in a study of chemoradiotherapy in HPV16-positive cancers. Study background: Candidate HPV-specific T-cell clones and common TCR motifs came from functional assays in a couple of HPV16-positive patients. Study-level points and caveats: Candidate HPV-specific clones and E7-related TCR motifs grew in tumor during treatment. The functional HPV-specific definition rests on just two HPV16-positive patients.

The table came from immunoSEQ multiplex PCR; TCRdb's copy has only in-frame clones and leaves some out. This sample has fewer than 30,000 clones; less than 95% occur once, and the top ten carry 2.7%. Over chemoradiotherapy, repertoires were sampled more than once. Worth noting for this clone: Its antigen is unknown. Because it lacks the conserved phenylalanine or tryptophan at the end, this CDR3 is likely a read error. It is unclear where the CDR3 begins or ends on the DNA, so no DNA is shown, and the CDR3 is as TCRdb lists it.

This specimen was acquired from a patient who underwent chemoradiotherapy. This sequence originates from a human donor with HPV-associated anogenital cancer.

Here the CDR3 reads CASSGGGRAVI. V is TRBV7-8 and J is TRBJ2-7; no DNA check was done on the table's D call, TRBD2. Germline V gene data show CDR1 as SGHVS and CDR2 as FQNEAQ. A total of 11 residues make up the CDR3, ends included.